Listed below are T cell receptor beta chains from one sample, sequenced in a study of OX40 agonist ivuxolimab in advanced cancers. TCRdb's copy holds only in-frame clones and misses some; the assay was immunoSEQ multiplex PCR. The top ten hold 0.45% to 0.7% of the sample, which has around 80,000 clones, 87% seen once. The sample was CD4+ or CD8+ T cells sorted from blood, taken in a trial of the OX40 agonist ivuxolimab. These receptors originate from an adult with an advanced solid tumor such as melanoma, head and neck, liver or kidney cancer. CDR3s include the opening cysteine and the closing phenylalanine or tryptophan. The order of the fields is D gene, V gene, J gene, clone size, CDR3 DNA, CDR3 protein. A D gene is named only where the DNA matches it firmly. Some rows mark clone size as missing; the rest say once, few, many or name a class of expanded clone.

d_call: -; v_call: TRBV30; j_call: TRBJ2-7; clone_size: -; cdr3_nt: TGTGCCTGGAGTCCCCTGGGCAGCCAAAGCTACGAGCAGTACTTC; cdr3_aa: CAWSPLGSQSYEQYF
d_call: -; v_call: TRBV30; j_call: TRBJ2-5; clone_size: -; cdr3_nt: TGTGCCTGGAGTGTACAGTTGGGTTTGGGGACCCAGTACTTC; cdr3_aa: CAWSVQLGLGTQYF
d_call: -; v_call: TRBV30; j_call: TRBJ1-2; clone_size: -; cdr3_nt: TGTGCCTGGAGTTTGGGGATAAACTATGGCTACACCTTC; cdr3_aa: CAWSLGINYGYTF
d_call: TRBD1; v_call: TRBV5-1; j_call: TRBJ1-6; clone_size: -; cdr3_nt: TGCGCCAGCAGCTCGGGACAGGGGGCGTATTCACCCCTCCACTTT; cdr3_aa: CASSSGQGAYSPLHF
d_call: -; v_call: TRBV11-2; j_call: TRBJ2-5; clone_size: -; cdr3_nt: TGTGCCAGCAGCTTAGGTGTGCGGTTCCAAGAGACCCAGTACTTC; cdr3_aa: CASSLGVRFQETQYF
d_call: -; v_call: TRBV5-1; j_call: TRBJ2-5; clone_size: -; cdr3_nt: TGCGCCAGCCGATCAGGGCAAGAGACCCAGTACTTC; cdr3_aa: CASRSGQETQYF
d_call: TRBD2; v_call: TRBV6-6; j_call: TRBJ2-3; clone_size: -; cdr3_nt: TGTGCCAGCAGTTTGCGGACTAGTCTCACAGATACGCAGTATTTT; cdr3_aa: CASSLRTSLTDTQYF
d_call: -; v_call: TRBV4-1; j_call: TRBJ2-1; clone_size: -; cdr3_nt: TGCGCCAGCAGCCAAGAGGGAGTTGTGTACAATGAGCAGTTCTTC; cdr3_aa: CASSQEGVVYNEQFF
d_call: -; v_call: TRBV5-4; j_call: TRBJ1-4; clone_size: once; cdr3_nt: TGTGCCAGCAGCTTGGCCGGGGGGCTGGGAGAAAAACTGTTTTTT; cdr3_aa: CASSLAGGLGEKLFF
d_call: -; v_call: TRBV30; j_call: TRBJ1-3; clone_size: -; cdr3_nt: TGTGCCTGGACCCCAAGAAACACCATATATTTT; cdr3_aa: CAWTPRNTIYF
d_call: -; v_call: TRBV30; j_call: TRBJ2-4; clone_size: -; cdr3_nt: TGTGCCTGGGGACTAGCCAAAAACATTCAGTACTTC; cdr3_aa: CAWGLAKNIQYF
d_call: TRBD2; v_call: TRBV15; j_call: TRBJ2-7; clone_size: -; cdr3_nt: TGTGCCACCAGCAGAGCGAGACGGGGGGGCCTCCCCTACGAGCAGTACTTC; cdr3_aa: CATSRARRGGLPYEQYF
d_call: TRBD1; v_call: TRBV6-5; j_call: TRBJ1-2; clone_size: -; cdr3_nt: TGTGCCAGCTCCTCGGGACAGCCCGGGGGCTACACCTTC; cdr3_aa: CASSSGQPGGYTF
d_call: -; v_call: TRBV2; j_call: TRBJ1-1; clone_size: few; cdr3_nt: TGTGCCAGCAGACCCCGGTACGGGGGGACTGAAGCTTTCTTT; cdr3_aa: CASRPRYGGTEAFF
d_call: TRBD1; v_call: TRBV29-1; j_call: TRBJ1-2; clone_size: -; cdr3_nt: TGCAGCGTTGCAGTCCTGGGACAGTCTGGTGGCTACACCTTC; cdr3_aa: CSVAVLGQSGGYTF
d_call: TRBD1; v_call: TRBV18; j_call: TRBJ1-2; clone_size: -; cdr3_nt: TGTGCCAGCTCTACGACAGGGGACTATGGCTACACCTTC; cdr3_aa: CASSTTGDYGYTF
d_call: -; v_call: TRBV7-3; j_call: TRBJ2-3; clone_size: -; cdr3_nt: TGTGCCAGCAGCTCCCGGGACTTCGCAGATACGCAGTATTTT; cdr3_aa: CASSSRDFADTQYF
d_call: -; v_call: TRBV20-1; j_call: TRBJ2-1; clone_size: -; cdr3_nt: TGCAGTGCTAGCCGATACAATGAGCAGTTCTTC; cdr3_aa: CSASRYNEQFF
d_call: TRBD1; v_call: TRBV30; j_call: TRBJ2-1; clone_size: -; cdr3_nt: TGTGCCTGGAGGTCCCGACAGGGGCTGTCCAATGAGCAGTTCTTC; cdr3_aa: CAWRSRQGLSNEQFF
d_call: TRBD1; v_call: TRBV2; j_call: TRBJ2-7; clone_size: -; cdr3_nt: TGTGCCAGCAGTGAATGGACAGGGTTATCGTACGAGCAGTACTTC; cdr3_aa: CASSEWTGLSYEQYF
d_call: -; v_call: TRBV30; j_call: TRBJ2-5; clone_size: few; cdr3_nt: TGTGCCTGGAGTGGACTAGCGGGACAGGGGGCCGGGGAGACCCAGTACTTC; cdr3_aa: CAWSGLAGQGAGETQYF
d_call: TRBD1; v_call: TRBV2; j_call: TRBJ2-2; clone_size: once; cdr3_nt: TGTGCCAGCAAAGGGGGCCTGAACACCGGGGAGCTGTTTTTT; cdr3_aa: CASKGGLNTGELFF
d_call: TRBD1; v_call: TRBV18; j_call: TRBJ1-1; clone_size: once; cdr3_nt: TGTGCCAGCTCAGAAGGACAGGGTGCGAACACTGAAGCTTTCTTT; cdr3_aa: CASSEGQGANTEAFF
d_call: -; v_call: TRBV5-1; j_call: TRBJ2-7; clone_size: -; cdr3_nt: TGCGCCAGCAGTCCCGAGCCCAGCCGTCCCTACGAGCAGTACTTC; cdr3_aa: CASSPEPSRPYEQYF
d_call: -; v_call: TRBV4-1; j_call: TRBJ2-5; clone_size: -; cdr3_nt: TGCGCCAGCAGCCAAGGTGACCTCCTGTACCAAGAGACCCAGTACTTC; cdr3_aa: CASSQGDLLYQETQYF
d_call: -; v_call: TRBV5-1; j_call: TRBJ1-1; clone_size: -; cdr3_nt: TGCGCCAGCAGCTCGAAGGATTTGACTGTGAACACTGAAGCTTTCTTT; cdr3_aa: CASSSKDLTVNTEAFF
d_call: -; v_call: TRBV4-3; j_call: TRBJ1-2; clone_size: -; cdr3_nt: TGCGCCAGCAGCTACGACATTAACTATGGCTACACCTTC; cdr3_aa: CASSYDINYGYTF
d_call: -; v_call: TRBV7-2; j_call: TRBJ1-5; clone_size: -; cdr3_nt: TGTGCCAGCAGCTTAGAAGGGGATCAGCCCCAGCATTTT; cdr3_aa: CASSLEGDQPQHF
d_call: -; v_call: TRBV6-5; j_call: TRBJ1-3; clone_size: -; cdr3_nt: TGTGCCAGCGGGAAGGGCCCTTCCTCTGGAAACACCATATATTTT; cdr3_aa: CASGKGPSSGNTIYF
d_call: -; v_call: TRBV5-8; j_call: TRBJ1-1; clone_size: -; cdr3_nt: TGTGCCAGCAGCTTGGGGCACCTGGGGACTGAAGCTTTCTTT; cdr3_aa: CASSLGHLGTEAFF
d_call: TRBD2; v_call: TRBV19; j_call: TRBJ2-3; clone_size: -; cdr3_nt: TGTGCCAGTAGTAGCTTTAGCGGGCGAAGCACAGATACGCAGTATTTT; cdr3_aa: CASSSFSGRSTDTQYF
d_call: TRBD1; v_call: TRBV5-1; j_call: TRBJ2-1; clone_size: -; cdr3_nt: TGCGCCAGCAGGGGGACAGGGTTGAGTACAAATGAGCAGTTCTTC; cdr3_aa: CASRGTGLSTNEQFF
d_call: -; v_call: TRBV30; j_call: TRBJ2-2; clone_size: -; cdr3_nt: TGTGCCTGGAGTGCCCTTAAAGCCGGGGAGCTGTTTTTT; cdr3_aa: CAWSALKAGELFF
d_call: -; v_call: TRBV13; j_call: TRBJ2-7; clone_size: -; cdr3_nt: TGTGCCAGCAGCTTAGGGGACTATGCAGGCCATCGGCACTTC; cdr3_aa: CASSLGDYAGHRHF
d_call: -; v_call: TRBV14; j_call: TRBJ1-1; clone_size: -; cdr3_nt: TGTGCCAGCAGTCGGAGGAGGTCTCACACTGAAGCTTTCTTT; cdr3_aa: CASSRRRSHTEAFF